The next 30 T cell receptor beta chains were all read from a single sample in a study of CD8+ T cells in alopecia areata. Extraction of RNA preceded its reverse transcription into cDNA, which served as the sequencing template. Data came from immunoSEQ multiplex PCR; TCRdb stores just in-frame clones and leaves some out. The repertoire consists of under 300,000 clones, with 67% occurring once and the leading ten covering 0.95% to 1.5%. The material was CD4+ T cells sorted from blood, obtained at week 0. All receptors come from a human donor with alopecia areata.

The chain recombines TRBV9 with TRBJ1-3, with TRBD1 matching over 9 bases. Germline lookup yields CDR1 SGDLS and CDR2 YYNGEE. There are 17 residues in the CDR3. Trimming cost V 5 bases and J 3 bases; bases outside gene matches: 12. The CDR3 bases are TGTGCCAGCAGTGAGCGGGACAGGGAACTTTTTGGAAACACCATATATTTT. Translated: CASSERDRELFGNTIYF.

This clone was observed a few times. This chain uses TRBV12-5 with TRBJ1-4, with D perhaps matching TRBD1 (5 bases). Germline V lookup: CDR1 LGHNT, CDR2 FRNRAP. Trimming left V 7 bases short and J 5 bases short, with 11 bases between. The CDR3 runs to 13 residues. The CDR3 region has the DNA TGTGCTAGTGCCTTGGGGGGGAATGAAAAACTGTTTTTT. As protein: CASALGGNEKLFF.

J is TRBJ2-4 and V is TRBV6-6; D call uncertain. The CDR3 covers 16 residues. The V end lost 0 bases, the J end lost 0 bases, and 9 bases lay between the germline ends. Germline V gene data show CDR1 as MNHNY and CDR2 as SVGAGI (reference sequence). CDR3 sequence (DNA): TGTGCCAGCAGTTACTCTATCCAATCAGCCAAAAACATTCAGTACTTC. This translates into CASSYSIQSAKNIQYF.

The chain uses TRBV7-2 and TRBJ2-5, with TRBD2 matching 11 bases. V lost 0 bases, J lost 7 bases, and 7 bases stayed unmatched. The CDR3 totals 16 residues. The germline gives CDR1 SGHTA, CDR2 FQGNSA. DNA of the CDR3: TGTGCCAGCAGCTTAGCCCCTAGCGGGGGGACAGGGACCCAGTACTTC. Amino acids: CASSLAPSGGTGTQYF.

This chain links TRBV7-3 with TRBJ2-1, with 7 bases lining up with TRBD2. The CDR3 consists of 14 residues. Unmatched junction bases numbered 4, after V lost 2 bases and J lost 6 bases. Germline loops: CDR1 SGHTA, CDR2 FQGTGA. This CDR3 reads CASSLGTNTNEQFF. The CDR3 DNA follows: TGTGCCAGCAGCTTAGGGACTAATACCAATGAGCAGTTCTTC.

The genes are TRBV28 and TRBJ2-7; 10 nucleotides agree with TRBD1. The CDR3 spans 13 residues. V was pared by 10 bases and J by 0 bases, with 3 bases of the junction left unmatched. Germline loops: CDR1 MDHEN, CDR2 SYDVKM. CDR3 DNA sequence: TGTGCCACCAGACAGGGGGCCTCCTACGAGCAGTACTTC. This codes for CATRQGASYEQYF.

V and J are TRBV4-1 and TRBJ2-3; 11 bases are a match to TRBD2. With V trimmed by 4 bases and J by 0 bases, 3 bases remained unmatched. Per germline, CDR1 MGHRA and CDR2 YSYEKL. CDR3 size: 16 residues. CDR3: CASSLGLADSTDTQYF. The CDR3 DNA reads as TGCGCCAGCAGCCTGGGACTAGCGGATAGCACAGATACGCAGTATTTT.

The rearrangement links TRBV30 to TRBJ1-6; D might be TRBD1 (5 bases). Per germline, CDR1 GTSNPN and CDR2 SVGIG (reference sequence). CDR3 length: 16 amino acids. V shed 1 base and J shed 0 bases, with 10 bases lying between them. The CDR3 sequence: CAWSGQGDSYNSPLHF. The CDR3, as DNA: TGTGCCTGGAGTGGGCAGGGCGACTCCTATAATTCACCCCTCCACTTT.

The chain has TRBV30 and TRBJ1-3; D is ambiguous. The CDR3 contains 11 residues. Germline V gives CDR1 GTSNPN, CDR2 SVGIG (reference sequence). Trimming removed 4 bases at V and 2 bases at J, with 3 bases between. The CDR3 sequence: CAWTAGNTIYF. The CDR3 region has the DNA TGTGCCTGGACAGCTGGAAACACCATATATTTT.

This rearrangement joins TRBV7-8 to TRBJ2-7; D might be TRBD2 (6 bases). The germline CDR1 and CDR2 sequences are SGHVS and FQNEAQ. V lost 3 bases, J lost 3 bases, and 9 bases lay in between. The CDR3 covers 13 residues. In DNA, the CDR3 is TGTGCCAGCAGCTTGGGACTGAACTACGAGCAGTACTTC. Protein sequence: CASSLGLNYEQYF.

This clone was counted a single time. The chain is built from TRBV5-1 and TRBJ2-5; 7 positions agree with TRBD1. The CDR3 has 17 residues. The V segment lost 2 bases and the J segment 0 bases; nucleotides outside the gene matches: 10. The germline gives CDR1 SGHRS, CDR2 YFSETQ. CDR3 amino acids: CASSFQPRGQYQETQYF. CDR3 nucleotide sequence: TGCGCCAGCAGCTTTCAACCAAGGGGACAGTACCAAGAGACCCAGTACTTC.

V usage is TRBV7-9 and J usage is TRBJ2-3; D call uncertain. The CDR3 runs 12 residues. Germline lookup yields CDR1 SEHNR and CDR2 FQNEAQ (reference sequence). V lost 1 base and J lost 9, with 8 bases in between. CDR3 residues: CASSLGAGTQYF. The CDR3 DNA reads as TGTGCCAGCAGCTTAGGTGCTGGAACGCAGTATTTT. Together with reference TRBV7-9 and TRBJ2-3, the CDR3 gives the full variable domain: DTGVSQNPRHKITKRGQNVTFRCDPISEHNRLYWYRQTLGQGPEFLTYFQNEAQLEKSRLLSDRFSAERPKGSFSTLEIQRTEQGDSAMYLCASSLGAGTQYFGPGTRLTVL.

The gene calls are TRBV27 and TRBJ1-2; tentatively, D is TRBD1 (5 bases). Trimming removed 3 bases at V and 3 bases at J, with 8 bases between. The germline V gene encodes CDR1 MNHEY and CDR2 SMNVEV (reference sequence). This CDR3 comprises 13 residues. The CDR3 sequence: CASSFQGDYGYTF. In DNA, the CDR3 is TGTGCCAGCAGTTTTCAAGGGGACTATGGCTACACCTTC.

The rearrangement uses TRBV6-1 and TRBJ1-2, with TRBD1 matching 8 bases. Losses at the gene ends were 1 base for V and 4 bases for J; bases not matched to a gene: 8. The CDR3 has 16 residues. Per germline, CDR1 MNHNS and CDR2 SASEGT. CDR3 in amino acids: CASSEEVDRGVYGYTF. The CDR3 DNA sequence: TGTGCCAGCAGTGAAGAGGTAGACAGGGGAGTCTATGGCTACACCTTC.

The chain has TRBV18 and TRBJ2-3; D gene unclear. V lost 2 bases, J lost 4 bases, and 13 bases lay in between. The CDR3 runs 15 residues. Germline V gene data show CDR1 as KGHSH and CDR2 as LQKENI. CDR3 sequence (DNA): TGTGCCAGCTCACCATTAGGACCACCGTCAGATACGCAGTATTTT. Protein: CASSPLGPPSDTQYF. Filled out from reference TRBV18 and TRBJ2-3, the complete variable domain reads NAGVMQNPRHLVRRRGQEARLRCSPMKGHSHVYWYRQLPEEGLKFMVYLQKENIIDESGMPKERFSAEFPKEGPSILRIQQVVRGDSAAYFCASSPLGPPSDTQYFGPGTRLTVL.

This clone was observed a few times. The chain's CDR3 is CASSSYPIQPQHF. For the CDR3, the DNA is TGTGCCAGCAGCTCGTATCCCATCCAGCCCCAGCATTTT. V usage is TRBV5-5 and J usage is TRBJ1-5; no firm D call. The germline CDR1 and CDR2 sequences are SGHKS and YYEKEE (reference sequence). V dropped 3 bases and J dropped 7 bases, with 11 bases sitting between them. CDR3 length: 13 residues.

This clone was picked up one time. The chain couples TRBV18 to TRBJ1-4; no definite D call. The germline CDR1 and CDR2 sequences are KGHSH and LQKENI. With 1 base removed from V and 7 bases from J, the gap between germline ends came to 7 bases. This CDR3 is built from 13 residues. For the CDR3, the DNA is TGTGCCAGCTCACCACGGGATGGTGAAAAACTGTTTTTT. It translates to CASSPRDGEKLFF.

The chain has TRBV6-5 and TRBJ1-5; 11 nucleotides agree with TRBD1. CDR1 is MNHEY, CDR2 SVGAGI, per germline. The ends lost 2 bases at V and 5 bases at J; junction bases unmatched: 2. This CDR3 is 15 amino acids long. CDR3 region: CASSYGDRGYQPQHF. The CDR3, as DNA: TGTGCCAGCAGTTACGGGGACAGGGGGTATCAGCCCCAGCATTTT.

This sequence joins TRBV30 and TRBJ1-2; D not resolved. The germline V gene encodes CDR1 GTSNPN and CDR2 SVGIG (reference sequence). The CDR3 is 13 amino acids. The V gene lost 2 bases and the J gene lost 1 base, with 8 bases spanning the gap. CDR3: CAWSPDLNYGYTF. DNA for the CDR3: TGTGCCTGGAGTCCGGATCTTAACTATGGCTACACCTTC.

This clone has just a few counts. The rearrangement uses TRBV4-1 and TRBJ2-5, with a weak D call TRBD1 (5 bases). This CDR3 is built from 17 residues. The germline gives CDR1 MGHRA, CDR2 YSYEKL. Trimming pared 3 bases from V and 4 bases from J, leaving 21 bases between. Here the CDR3 reads CASSHPQSGRQLETQYF. CDR3 bases: TGCGCCAGCAGCCACCCCCAATCGGGCCGACAGCTAGAGACCCAGTACTTC.

This chain joins TRBV27 and TRBJ2-5; D gene uncertain. The CDR3 runs 13 residues. CDR1 and CDR2 (germline): MNHEY, SMNVEV (reference sequence). V lost 3 bases and J lost 4, with 9 bases in between. Here the CDR3 DNA reads TGTGCCAGCAGTTTTATAGGGCCAGAGACCCAGTACTTC. Translating it yields CASSFIGPETQYF.

The chain links TRBV7-9 to TRBJ2-5; weak D call: TRBD2 (5 bases). The CDR3 contains 13 residues. Trimming left V 8 bases short and J 2 bases short, with 12 bases between. Germline-derived CDR1 and CDR2 are SEHNR and FQNEAQ (reference sequence). The chain's CDR3 is CASQAGGQETQYF. For the CDR3, the DNA is TGTGCCAGCCAGGCGGGCGGGCAAGAGACCCAGTACTTC.

The chain carries TRBV6-5 and TRBJ1-2; D perhaps matches TRBD1 (5 bases). V lost 2 bases to trimming and J lost 9 bases, with 10 bases between them. Germline V gene data show CDR1 as MNHEY and CDR2 as SVGAGI. This CDR3 is built from 12 residues. CDR3 region: CASSYRQGRYTF. The CDR3 DNA follows: TGTGCCAGCAGTTACCGTCAGGGACGCTACACCTTC.

This clone was seen more than once but under ten times. The genes are TRBV4-3 and TRBJ2-2, with TRBD1 identical over 8 bases. From germline, CDR1 is LGHNA and CDR2 YSLEER. The CDR3 runs to 14 residues. The ends lost 7 bases at V and 5 bases at J; junction bases unmatched: 6. The CDR3 sequence is CASTLTGGTGELFF. The CDR3 DNA reads as TGCGCCAGCACGCTTACAGGGGGAACCGGGGAGCTGTTTTTT.

This clone was observed a few times. This rearrangement joins TRBV9 to TRBJ2-7; 8 bases map to TRBD2. CDR1 is SGDLS, CDR2 YYNGEE, per germline. J was trimmed by 3 bases and V by 4 bases; bases with no gene match: 6. The CDR3 contains 14 residues. CDR3 sequence: CASSTKGTSYEQYF. The DNA of the CDR3 is TGTGCCAGCAGCACAAAAGGGACTAGCTACGAGCAGTACTTC. Full variable domain (rest looked up from reference TRBV9 and TRBJ2-7): DSGVTQTPKHLITATGQRVTLRCSPRSGDLSVYWYQQSLDQGLQFLIQYYNGEERAKGNILERFSAQQFPDLHSELNLSSLELGDSALYFCASSTKGTSYEQYFGPGTRLTVT.

The rearrangement links TRBV20-1 to TRBJ2-3, with unresolved D. Germline V lookup: CDR1 DFQATT, CDR2 SNEGSKA (reference sequence). This CDR3 has 10 amino acids. Trimming left V 5 bases short and J 6 bases short, with 6 bases between. CDR3 sequence (DNA): TGCAGTGCTCCAGCGGATACGCAGTATTTT. This translates into CSAPADTQYF.

A single count supports this clone. This chain uses TRBV2 with TRBJ2-1; 8 nucleotides line up with TRBD1. Germline-derived CDR1 and CDR2 are SNHLY and FYNNEI. The J segment lost 6 bases and the V segment lost 8 bases, leaving 9 bases of the junction unmatched. The CDR3 is 14 residues long. CDR3 loop: CASSRQGTGNEQFF. The CDR3 coding sequence is TGTGCCAGCTCGAGACAGGGGACTGGCAATGAGCAGTTCTTC.

V usage is TRBV5-1 and J usage is TRBJ1-1, with TRBD1 matching over 8 bases. V dropped 4 bases and J dropped 7; count of bases not matched to a gene: 6. Germline assignment: CDR1 SGHRS and CDR2 YFSETQ. CDR3 length: 13 residues. The CDR3 region has the DNA TGCGCCAGCAGCCGACAGGGGAGGCGTGAAGCTTTCTTT. Translated: CASSRQGRREAFF. The full variable domain, in which reference TRBV5-1 and TRBJ1-1 provide the parts outside the CDR3, is KAGVTQTPRYLIKTRGQQVTLSCSPISGHRSVSWYQQTPGQGLQFLFEYFSETQRNKGNFPGRFSGRQFSNSRSEMNVSTLELGDSALYLCASSRQGRREAFFGQGTRLTVV.

This clone was detected only a few times. The V and J genes are TRBV9 and TRBJ1-4; D remains ambiguous. This CDR3 is built from 15 residues. V was clipped by 4 bases and J by 7 bases, with 17 bases between them. The germline V gene encodes CDR1 SGDLS and CDR2 YYNGEE. The CDR3 is CASSPEGGTVEKLFF. For the CDR3, the DNA is TGTGCCAGCAGCCCAGAGGGAGGAACTGTTGAAAAACTGTTTTTT.

The J gene is TRBJ1-2, the V gene TRBV30; D is undetermined. The CDR3 contains 14 residues. The ends were cut back, 1 base at V and 3 bases at J, with 12 bases in the middle. Per the germline V gene, CDR1 is GTSNPN and CDR2 is SVGIG (reference sequence). CDR3 region: CAWSETFGDYGYTF. DNA of the CDR3: TGTGCCTGGAGTGAGACCTTCGGGGACTATGGCTACACCTTC.